This is a list of T cell receptor beta chains from one sample in a study of cytomegalovirus exposure and HLA in healthy donors. TCRdb keeps only in-frame clones here, not all; method: immunoSEQ multiplex PCR. Found here are 130,000 or so clones, 70% to 85% of them singletons; the top ten hold 3%. Source material: PBMCs. The receptors come from a woman under 30 in good health and CMV-seropositive. The CDR3 runs from the conserved cysteine through the conserved F or W. D genes are given only for firm matches. Clone size is shown for a subset of rows, as once, few, many or a class of expanded clone.

D gene,V gene,clone size,J gene,CDR3 DNA,CDR3 protein
-,TRBV9,-,TRBJ1-2,TGTGCCAGCAGTCCTACAGGGCTCATCTATGGCTACACCTTC,CASSPTGLIYGYTF
-,TRBV4-1,-,TRBJ1-1,TGCGCCAGCAGCCGTCTGGGACTTTTTTCCCCGGGTGAAGCTTTCTTT,CASSRLGLFSPGEAFF
-,TRBV19,-,TRBJ1-2,TGTGCCAGTAGTATGCGCGGACTGAACTATGGCTACACCTTC,CASSMRGLNYGYTF
-,TRBV9,once,TRBJ2-3,TGTGCCAGCAGCCCCGCCGGTACTCTGACAGATACGCAGTATTTT,CASSPAGTLTDTQYF
-,TRBV5-1,-,TRBJ1-1,TGCGCCAGCAAAGTCGGGACTGCGAACACTGAAGCTTTCTTT,CASKVGTANTEAFF
TRBD1,TRBV5-1,-,TRBJ1-2,TGCGCCAGCAGCTCGGGACAGAGGGATGGCTACACCTTC,CASSSGQRDGYTF
TRBD1,TRBV7-2,-,TRBJ2-2,TGTGCCAGCAGCTTAGCATGGCAGGGGGTAACCGGGGAGCTGTTTTTT,CASSLAWQGVTGELFF
-,TRBV18,-,TRBJ1-4,TGTGCCAGCTCACCGCCCGAGAGAGAAAAACTGTTTTTT,CASSPPEREKLFF
-,TRBV7-9,-,TRBJ2-1,TGTGCCAGCAGCTTTGGGTCTAACCCTAGAAATGAGCAGTTCTTC,CASSFGSNPRNEQFF
-,TRBV4-1,-,TRBJ1-5,TGCGCCAGCAGCCGTACAGGTTTATATCAGCCCCAGCATTTT,CASSRTGLYQPQHF
-,TRBV6-6,-,TRBJ1-2,TGTGCCAGCAGTTCTCTCGGGATAACCTATGGCTACACCTTC,CASSSLGITYGYTF
-,TRBV19,-,TRBJ2-7,TGTGCCAGTAGTATGGTAGCAAACGAGCAGTACTTC,CASSMVANEQYF
TRBD2,TRBV27,-,TRBJ2-5,TGTGCCAGCAGTGGGGGCGGGGGGGCGTCAGAGACCCAGTACTTC,CASSGGGGASETQYF
-,TRBV30,-,TRBJ1-5,TGTGCCTGGAGGAATAAGGGGTCGAATCAGCCCCAGCATTTT,CAWRNKGSNQPQHF
TRBD2,TRBV7-9,few,TRBJ2-7,TGTGCCAGCAGCTCCTCTAGCGGGGGGGCCGAAGAGCAGTACTTC,CASSSSSGGAEEQYF
-,TRBV28,once,TRBJ2-3,TGTGCCAGCAGTTCGCAAAGACTACAAGATACGCAGTATTTT,CASSSQRLQDTQYF
TRBD2,TRBV28,-,TRBJ2-3,TGTGCCAGCAGTTTATGGGGTAGGGCTAGCGGGGTAACAGATACGCAGTATTTT,CASSLWGRASGVTDTQYF
-,TRBV27,few,TRBJ2-3,TGTGCCAGCAGTTTATATTCCCTCACAGATACGCAGTATTTT,CASSLYSLTDTQYF
TRBD1,TRBV4-1,-,TRBJ2-2,TGCGCCAGCAGCCTCAGACAGGGGAACACCGGGGAGCTGTTTTTT,CASSLRQGNTGELFF
-,TRBV6-5,-,TRBJ1-6,TGTGCCAGCAGTTACTCGATGGGCAGTTCTAATTCACCCCTCCACTTT,CASSYSMGSSNSPLHF
TRBD2,TRBV27,-,TRBJ2-1,TGTGCCAGCAGTCCTTCCCGGCTTCGGGGGGGCGGGTATGAGCAGTTCTTC,CASSPSRLRGGGYEQFF
-,TRBV11-2,-,TRBJ1-5,TGTGCCAGCAGCTTAGATGGGGGGAGCAATCAGCCCCAGCATTTT,CASSLDGGSNQPQHF
-,TRBV18,-,TRBJ1-5,TGTGCCAGCTCACCAGAGGGAAAGGGCAATCAGCCCCAGCATTTT,CASSPEGKGNQPQHF
TRBD1,TRBV6-5,-,TRBJ2-1,TGTGCCAGCAAGGGGGCTTTTGCCGCTGAGCAGTTCTTC,CASKGAFAAEQFF
-,TRBV28,-,TRBJ2-3,TGTGCCAGCAGCCCTAGGCGTGATACGCAGTATTTT,CASSPRRDTQYF
-,TRBV6-1,-,TRBJ1-1,TGTGCCAGCAGTGAAGTCACGGGACAGAACACTGAAGCTTTCTTT,CASSEVTGQNTEAFF
TRBD1,TRBV5-6,-,TRBJ2-7,TGTGCCAGCAGCTTCAGGGGGCTTGAGGAGCAGTACTTC,CASSFRGLEEQYF
TRBD1,TRBV11-2,-,TRBJ2-2,TGTGCCAGCAGCGGGGGACAGGGGGCCGGGGAGCTGTTTTTT,CASSGGQGAGELFF
-,TRBV7-9,few,TRBJ1-2,TGTGCCAGCAGCCCCCAGGGGCATGGCTACACCTTC,CASSPQGHGYTF
TRBD1,TRBV6-5,-,TRBJ1-2,TGTGCCAGCAGTTACTCGGAGGGGGCCTATGGCTACACCTTC,CASSYSEGAYGYTF
TRBD2,TRBV27,-,TRBJ2-5,TGTGCCAGCAGTTTTCTGGGAACTAGCGGAGGCCAAGAGACCCAGTACTTC,CASSFLGTSGGQETQYF
TRBD2,TRBV6-1,-,TRBJ2-3,TGTGCCAGCAGTGAGGTAGCGGGGGGCCCAGATACGCAGTATTTT,CASSEVAGGPDTQYF
-,TRBV19,-,TRBJ2-1,TGTGCCAGTAGTATGGGAGTGTCGGGCAATGAGCAGTTCTTC,CASSMGVSGNEQFF
-,TRBV4-1,many,TRBJ2-7,TGCGCCAGCAGCCAAGATCGGGAGCCCCCCTACGAGCAGTACTTC,CASSQDREPPYEQYF
-,TRBV5-1,-,TRBJ2-7,TGCGCCAGCAGCTTGGGCGGACTCAGCTCCTACGAGCAGTACTTC,CASSLGGLSSYEQYF
-,TRBV7-3,-,TRBJ1-1,TGTGCCAGCAGCTCCTGGGAGGGAACTGAAGCTTTCTTT,CASSSWEGTEAFF
-,TRBV19,-,TRBJ1-1,TGTGCCAGTCTGGGAGGGCACTTCACTGAAGCTTTCTTT,CASLGGHFTEAFF
-,TRBV10-1,-,TRBJ1-1,TGCGCCAGCAGTGAACAGGGCCCAGGGGAAGCTTTCTTT,CASSEQGPGEAFF
-,TRBV4-2,few,TRBJ1-2,TGTGCCAGCAGCCAAGATCCGCGGAAGTCCAACTATGGCTACACCTTC,CASSQDPRKSNYGYTF
-,TRBV30,-,TRBJ1-2,TGTGCCTGGCGTCGGGGGGGCTACACCTTC,CAWRRGGYTF
TRBD2,TRBV19,few,TRBJ2-1,TGTGCCAGTAGTTGGACTAGCGGGGGGCCCCTTTACAATGAGCAGTTCTTC,CASSWTSGGPLYNEQFF
TRBD1,TRBV4-1,-,TRBJ2-7,TGCGCCAGCAGCCAACAGGGACAGGTCGACGAGCAGTACTTC,CASSQQGQVDEQYF
-,TRBV6-5,-,TRBJ2-2,TGTGCCAGCAGTTACCCGGGGGACGGGAACACCGGGGAGCTGTTTTTT,CASSYPGDGNTGELFF
-,TRBV29-1,-,TRBJ2-1,TGCAGCGTCGCCGGGTCGTATGAGGATGAGCAGTTCTTC,CSVAGSYEDEQFF
-,TRBV10-3,-,TRBJ2-5,TGTGCCATTTCCTCGACCAGCGGTGGGCACGGGGAGACCCAGTACTTC,CAISSTSGGHGETQYF
TRBD2,TRBV7-2,-,TRBJ2-1,TGTGCCAGCAGCTTCGGAGCGGGGGAATACTACAATGAGCAGTTCTTC,CASSFGAGEYYNEQFF
-,TRBV6-5,-,TRBJ1-2,TGTGCCAGCAGTTACAAGGGGCCCTATGGCTACACCTTC,CASSYKGPYGYTF
-,TRBV10-1,-,TRBJ2-5,TGCGCCAGCAGGGCGGGCGAAGAGACCCAGTACTTC,CASRAGEETQYF
TRBD2,TRBV5-1,-,TRBJ2-5,TGCGCCAGCAGCTCAGGACTAGCGGGGGAAGAGACCCAGTACTTC,CASSSGLAGEETQYF
TRBD2,TRBV7-3,few,TRBJ2-1,TGTGCCAGCAGCTTATCGGGGGGGGCCTTCAATGAGCAGTTCTTC,CASSLSGGAFNEQFF
TRBD1,TRBV2,-,TRBJ1-5,TGTGCCAGCAGTCCTATAAGACAGGGGGACCAGCCCCAGCATTTT,CASSPIRQGDQPQHF
TRBD1,TRBV2,-,TRBJ1-1,TGTGCCAGCAGTGCGACAGGGACTGAAGCTTTCTTT,CASSATGTEAFF
TRBD2,TRBV7-9,-,TRBJ2-1,TGTGCCAGCAGCCTGACTAGCGGGGACAATGAGCAGTTCTTC,CASSLTSGDNEQFF
-,TRBV5-1,-,TRBJ2-6,TGCGCCAGCAGCAAACAGGGGGGGCACTCTGGGGCCAACGTCCTGACTTTC,CASSKQGGHSGANVLTF
TRBD2,TRBV11-2,-,TRBJ2-5,TGTGCCAGCAGTTATAGCGGGGAGACCCAGTACTTC,CASSYSGETQYF